This paragraph reports one TCR beta chain. Its antigen remains unknown. V shed 1 base and J shed 1 base, with 13 bases lying between them. Germline V gives CDR1 MNHNS, CDR2 SASEGT. The CDR3 contains 16 residues. The data are from a study of blood T cells in healthy people across ages. Study-wide background: About one barcoded beta molecule was captured per two T cells (by template switching). General study points: Per million T cells, TCR beta diversity dropped about linearly as age rose. Without sorted subsets, naive and antigen-experienced compartments could not be conclusively compared.

Then a second PCR, running about 7 to 11 cycles, was carried out with a sample-barcoded 5' primer and a J-beta primer mix. Using its own MiXCR run on the 5' RACE reads, TCRdb lists one record per CDR3 protein. Of approximately 830,000 distinct CDR3 sequences listed, around 62% are singletons. Healthy Caucasian individuals from Russia aged 6 to 90 were enrolled as donors. The J gene is TRBJ1-1, the V gene TRBV6-1; D is perhaps TRBD1 (5 bases). Sequenced material: blood. This clonotype was sampled from a man under 40 in good health. This chain's CDR3 is CASSEDAGGGNTEAFF. DNA for the CDR3: TGTGCCAGCAGTGAAGATGCGGGGGGTGGGAACACTGAAGCTTTCTTT.